This T cell receptor (beta chain) was retrieved from a study of blood T cells in healthy people across ages. General study points: The study found TCR beta diversity correlated strongly with naive T cell percentage.

Germline CDR1 is DFQATT and CDR2 is SNEGSKA (reference sequence). CDR3 size: 18 residues. J was trimmed by 5 bases and V by 6 bases; bases with no gene match: 20. A second PCR, run for about 6 to 11 cycles, used a sample-barcoded 5' primer plus a J-beta primer mix. TCRdb re-called the 5' RACE reads through MiXCR, storing one row per CDR3 protein. The profile covers about 1.7 million distinct CDR3 sequences, with 28% appearing a single time and roughly 8% taken by the ten largest. This clonotype was seen more than once but under ten times. The antigen is unknown. Source material: blood. The TCR sequence derives from a woman aged 25-40 years in good health. The V gene is TRBV20-1, the J gene TRBJ2-5; 11 bases are shared with TRBD2. The CDR3 region has the DNA TGCAGTGCCCCAGTGGGGATGATAGCGGGAGGGCGGTTTGAGACCCAGTACTTC. Translated, it gives CSAPVGMIAGGRFETQYF.